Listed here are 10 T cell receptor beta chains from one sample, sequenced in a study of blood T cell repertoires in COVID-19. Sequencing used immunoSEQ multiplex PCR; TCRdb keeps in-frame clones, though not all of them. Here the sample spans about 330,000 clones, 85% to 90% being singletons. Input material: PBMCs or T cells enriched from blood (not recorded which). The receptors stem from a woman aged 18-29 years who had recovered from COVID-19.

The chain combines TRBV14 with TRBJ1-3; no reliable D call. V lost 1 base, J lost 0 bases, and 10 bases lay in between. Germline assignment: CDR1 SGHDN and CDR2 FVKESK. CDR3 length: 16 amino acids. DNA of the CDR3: TGTGCCAGCAGCCAAGTCCACAGCACCTCTGGAAACACCATATATTTT. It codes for CASSQVHSTSGNTIYF.

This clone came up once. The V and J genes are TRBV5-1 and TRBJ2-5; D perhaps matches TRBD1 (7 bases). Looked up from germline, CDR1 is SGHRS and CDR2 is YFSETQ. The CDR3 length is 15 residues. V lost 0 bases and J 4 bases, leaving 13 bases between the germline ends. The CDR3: CASSLVEGAGETQYF. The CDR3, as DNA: TGCGCCAGCAGCTTGGTGGAGGGGGCGGGAGAGACCCAGTACTTC. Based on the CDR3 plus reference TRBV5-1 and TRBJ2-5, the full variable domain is KAGVTQTPRYLIKTRGQQVTLSCSPISGHRSVSWYQQTPGQGLQFLFEYFSETQRNKGNFPGRFSGRQFSNSRSEMNVSTLELGDSALYLCASSLVEGAGETQYFGPGTRLLVL.

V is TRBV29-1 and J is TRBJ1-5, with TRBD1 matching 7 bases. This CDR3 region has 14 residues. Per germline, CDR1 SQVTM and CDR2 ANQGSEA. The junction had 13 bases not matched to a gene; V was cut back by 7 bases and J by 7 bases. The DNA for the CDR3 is TGCAGCGCCGCCCCCGGGACAGTTAGACAGCCCCAGCATTTT. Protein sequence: CSAAPGTVRQPQHF.

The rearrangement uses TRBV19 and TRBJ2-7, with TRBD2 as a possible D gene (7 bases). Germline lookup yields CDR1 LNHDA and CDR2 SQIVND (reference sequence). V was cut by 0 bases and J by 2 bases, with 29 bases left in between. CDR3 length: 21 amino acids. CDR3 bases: TGTGCCAGTAGTATAGATCCCTCCACGTATAACCGGGGGGACAAAACCTACGAGCAGTACTTC. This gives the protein CASSIDPSTYNRGDKTYEQYF.

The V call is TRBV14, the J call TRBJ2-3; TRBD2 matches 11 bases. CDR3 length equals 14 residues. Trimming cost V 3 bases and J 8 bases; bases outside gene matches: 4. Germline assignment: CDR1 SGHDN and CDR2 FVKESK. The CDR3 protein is CASSQGLAAGTQYF. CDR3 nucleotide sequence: TGTGCCAGCAGCCAGGGACTAGCGGCAGGTACGCAGTATTTT.

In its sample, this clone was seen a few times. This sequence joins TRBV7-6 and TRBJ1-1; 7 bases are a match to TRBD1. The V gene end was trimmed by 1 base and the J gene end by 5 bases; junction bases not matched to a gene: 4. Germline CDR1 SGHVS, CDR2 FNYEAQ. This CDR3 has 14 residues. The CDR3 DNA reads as TGTGCCAGCAGCTTAGGACAGGGAGATACTGAAGCTTTCTTT. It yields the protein CASSLGQGDTEAFF.

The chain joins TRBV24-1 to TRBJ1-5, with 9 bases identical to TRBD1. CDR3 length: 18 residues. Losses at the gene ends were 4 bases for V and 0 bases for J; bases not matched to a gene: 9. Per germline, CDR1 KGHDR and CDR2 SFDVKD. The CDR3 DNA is TGTGCCACCAGTGACCTGGGACAGGGAGACTATAGCAATCAGCCCCAGCATTTT. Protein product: CATSDLGQGDYSNQPQHF.

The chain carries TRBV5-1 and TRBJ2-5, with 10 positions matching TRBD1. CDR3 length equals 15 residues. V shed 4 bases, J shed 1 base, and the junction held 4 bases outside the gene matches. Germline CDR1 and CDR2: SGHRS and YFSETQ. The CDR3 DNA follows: TGCGCCAGCAGCCCTAGACAGGGGGCCCAAGAGACCCAGTACTTC. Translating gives CASSPRQGAQETQYF.

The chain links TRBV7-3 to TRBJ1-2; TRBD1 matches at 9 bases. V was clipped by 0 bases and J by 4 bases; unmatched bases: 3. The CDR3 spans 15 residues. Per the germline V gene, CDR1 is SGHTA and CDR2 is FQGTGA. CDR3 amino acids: CASSLTTGGSYGYTF. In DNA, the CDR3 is TGTGCCAGCAGCTTAACGACAGGGGGATCCTATGGCTACACCTTC.

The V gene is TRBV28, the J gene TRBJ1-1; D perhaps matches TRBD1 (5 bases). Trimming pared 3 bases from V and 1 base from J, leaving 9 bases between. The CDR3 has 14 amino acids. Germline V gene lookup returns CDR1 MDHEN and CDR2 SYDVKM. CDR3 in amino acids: CASSFLTGNTEAFF. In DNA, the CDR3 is TGTGCCAGCAGTTTCCTAACAGGGAACACTGAAGCTTTCTTT.